This is a list of T cell receptor beta chains from one sample in a study of blood T cell repertoires in COVID-19. Profiling relied on immunoSEQ multiplex PCR, and the TCRdb table lists in-frame clones only, not all of them. The sample contains under 400,000 clones, around 90% of which appear only once. Material: peripheral blood. Every receptor here comes from a young man with active or convalescent COVID-19. Both conserved end residues are part of each CDR3. A D gene is named only where the DNA matches it firmly. Only part of the rows carry a size: once, few, many, or a class if the clone is expanded.

CDR3 DNA	CDR3 protein	clone size	D gene	V gene	J gene
TGTGCCAGCAGCCAAGGCGGTATCCAAGAGACCCAGTACTTC	CASSQGGIQETQYF	NA	NA	TRBV14	TRBJ2-5
TGTGCCAGCACTTTGGACAGGGGAGACAATCAGCCCCAGCATTTT	CASTLDRGDNQPQHF	few	TRBD1	TRBV2	TRBJ1-5
TGTGCCAGCAGTTACTTGATTGGCTACACCTTC	CASSYLIGYTF	NA	NA	TRBV12-3/TRBV12-4	TRBJ1-2
TGTGCCAGCAGGAGAGGGACAGTGAACACTGAAGCTTTCTTT	CASRRGTVNTEAFF	NA	TRBD1	TRBV6-5	TRBJ1-1
TGCGCCAGCAGCCAACTTGTTGCGGTTCAGCCCCAGCATTTT	CASSQLVAVQPQHF	NA	NA	TRBV4-1	TRBJ1-5
TGTGCCAGCAGCACCCGGAGTAGCGGGAGACCCGGGGAGCTGTTTTTT	CASSTRSSGRPGELFF	once	TRBD2	TRBV7-2	TRBJ2-2
TGCAGCGTTGATGGACTAGCGGGAGGGCTACTGGAGCAGTACTTC	CSVDGLAGGLLEQYF	NA	TRBD2	TRBV29-1	TRBJ2-7
TGTGCCAGCAGCCAAGGGGACAGCTCCACCGGGGAGCTGTTTTTT	CASSQGDSSTGELFF	NA	TRBD1	TRBV4-2	TRBJ2-2
TGTGCCAGCAGTTTCGGGTTTACAGATACGCAGTATTTT	CASSFGFTDTQYF	NA	NA	TRBV27	TRBJ2-3
TGTGCCAGCAGCTTAGTAGGATCAAAGGGGGAGCAGTACTTC	CASSLVGSKGEQYF	NA	NA	TRBV7-2	TRBJ2-7
TGCAGTGCTAGGGAGGACACTGAAGCTTTCTTT	CSAREDTEAFF	NA	NA	TRBV20-1	TRBJ1-1
TGTGCCAGCGGCAAGATTCTCACAGATACGCAGTATTTT	CASGKILTDTQYF	NA	NA	TRBV11-2	TRBJ2-3
TGTGCCAGCAGCATAAGACTAGCGGGAATTGGGGAGCAGTTCTTC	CASSIRLAGIGEQFF	NA	TRBD2	TRBV27	TRBJ2-1
TGTGCCAGCAGCGCAGGGACAGCCTCTGGAAACACCATATATTTT	CASSAGTASGNTIYF	few	TRBD1	TRBV9	TRBJ1-3
TGTGCCAGCAGAGTCAATCGGGGGCAAGAGACCCAGTACTTC	CASRVNRGQETQYF	NA	NA	TRBV2	TRBJ2-5
TGTGCCAGCAGCCCCTTAGAGGTTGGAAACACCATATATTTT	CASSPLEVGNTIYF	NA	NA	TRBV7-2	TRBJ1-3
TGTGCCAGCAGCCAATCTACCTGGACAGCAAACCTGAACACTGAAGCTTTCTTT	CASSQSTWTANLNTEAFF	once	NA	TRBV27	TRBJ1-1
TGTGCCAGCAGCGAGTCGACAGAGTCCTACGAGCAGTACTTC	CASSESTESYEQYF	few	NA	TRBV13	TRBJ2-7
TGTGCCAGCAGCCTACGGACAGGGGGGCAAGAGACCCAGTACTTC	CASSLRTGGQETQYF	NA	TRBD1	TRBV5-6	TRBJ2-5
TGTGCCAGCAGCCAAGTATTTCGGCGGGGGCCGAACACCGGGGAGCTGTTTTTT	CASSQVFRRGPNTGELFF	NA	NA	TRBV3-1/TRBV3-2	TRBJ2-2
TGCAGCGTAGGACAGGGCTCCTACGAGCAGTACTTC	CSVGQGSYEQYF	NA	TRBD1	TRBV29-1	TRBJ2-7
TGTGCCAGCAGCCAAGAAGGAGCGGGGGGAGGCTATGGCTACACCTTC	CASSQEGAGGGYGYTF	NA	NA	TRBV4-2	TRBJ1-2
TGTGCCAGCAGCCAAATAGGGGGTAACACTGAAGCTTTCTTT	CASSQIGGNTEAFF	NA	NA	TRBV3-1/TRBV3-2	TRBJ1-1
TGCGCCAGCAGCCAGGGTCGTGCCAGGGGAATCCAGCCCCAGCATTTT	CASSQGRARGIQPQHF	NA	NA	TRBV4-1	TRBJ1-5
TGCGCCAGCAATTACGCCGGGACTAGATCTAGCACAGATACGCAGTATTTT	CASNYAGTRSSTDTQYF	NA	TRBD2	TRBV5-1	TRBJ2-3
TGCGCCAGCAGCCAAGAACCCGCTAGCGGGGTACTGAGCTCCTACGAGCAGTACTTC	CASSQEPASGVLSSYEQYF	NA	TRBD2	TRBV4-1	TRBJ2-7
TGTGCCAGCAGTTTACTAGCGGGAGAGGAGACCCAGTACTTC	CASSLLAGEETQYF	NA	TRBD2	TRBV27	TRBJ2-5
TGTGCCAGCAGCCGTTCTGAGGGGGCTGGGGCCAACGTGCTGACTTTC	CASSRSEGAGANVLTF	NA	TRBD1	TRBV4-2	TRBJ2-6
TGTGCCAGCAGCTTAGTACAGACGACCTACGAGCAGTACTTC	CASSLVQTTYEQYF	NA	NA	TRBV11-2	TRBJ2-7
TGTGCCAGCATACGGAGTAATGAAAAACTGTTTTTT	CASIRSNEKLFF	NA	NA	TRBV12-3/TRBV12-4	TRBJ1-4
TGTGCCAGCAGCCAAGCGGGAGGGGGCTCCTACAATGAGCAGTTCTTC	CASSQAGGGSYNEQFF	NA	TRBD2	TRBV4-2	TRBJ2-1
TGTGCCAGTACCCGGCGGTGGCAGCTGAGTGTCGATTCACCCCTCCACTTT	CASTRRWQLSVDSPLHF	NA	NA	TRBV19	TRBJ1-6
TGCGCCAGCAGCCAAAAGGACAAGGGTGGCTACGAGCAGTACTTC	CASSQKDKGGYEQYF	NA	NA	TRBV4-1	TRBJ2-7
TGTGCCAGCAGTGGAGGACAGGGGTACTCCTATAATTCACCCCTCCACTTT	CASSGGQGYSYNSPLHF	NA	TRBD1	TRBV6-1	TRBJ1-6
TGTGCCACCAGTGAACCGGGACAGGGGAGGGAGACCCAGTACTTC	CATSEPGQGRETQYF	NA	TRBD1	TRBV24-1	TRBJ2-5
TGTGCCAGCAGAGCCGGGACACCGGAGACCCAGTACTTC	CASRAGTPETQYF	NA	NA	TRBV12-3/TRBV12-4	TRBJ2-5
TGTGCCAGTAGTATGGCATACAGGGGAAGAAACACTGAAGCTTTCTTT	CASSMAYRGRNTEAFF	NA	TRBD1	TRBV19	TRBJ1-1